The TCR beta chain described here comes from a study of cytomegalovirus exposure and HLA in healthy donors. Study-wide points: In vitro confirmation showed three CMV-associated chains to be CMV antigen specific. An analysis was carried out later, and it reportedly showed fewer N-insertions in an Asian-associated ancestry cluster than the approximately 670-donor mean. Several V segments, TRBV6-2 and TRBV6-3 among them, could not be told apart and were dropped.

V lost 4 bases and J lost 0, with 9 bases in between. This CDR3 spans 14 amino acids. The germline V gene encodes CDR1 ENHRY and CDR2 SYGVKD. PCR primers comprised 60 Vbeta and 13 Jbeta primers. Measured with immunoSEQ multiplex PCR; TCRdb has only the in-frame clones, and not every one. The profile shows 110,000 or so clones, approximately 74% of them singletons. Healthy bone marrow donors made up the cohort. Worth noting for this clone: Antigen unknown. This same CDR3 is encoded by further DNA sequences in the sample.

This sequence originates from a woman aged 50 to 65 in good health and CMV-seropositive. The source material was PBMCs. The V and J genes are TRBV10-3 and TRBJ1-1; D uncertain. Here the CDR3 reads CAISAGNLNTEAFF. CDR3 nucleotide sequence: TGTGCCATCAGTGCCGGGAACCTGAACACTGAAGCTTTCTTT.